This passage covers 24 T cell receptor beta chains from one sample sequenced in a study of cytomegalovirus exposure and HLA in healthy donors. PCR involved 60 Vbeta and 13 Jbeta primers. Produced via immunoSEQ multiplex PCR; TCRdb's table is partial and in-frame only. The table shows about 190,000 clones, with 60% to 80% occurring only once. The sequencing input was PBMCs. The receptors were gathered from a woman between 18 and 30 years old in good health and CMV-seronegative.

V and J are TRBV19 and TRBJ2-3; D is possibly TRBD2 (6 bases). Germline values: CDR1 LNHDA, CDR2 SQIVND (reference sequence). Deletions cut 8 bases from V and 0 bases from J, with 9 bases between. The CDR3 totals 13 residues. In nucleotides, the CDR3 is TGTGCCAGTCAGAGCGGGAGCACAGATACGCAGTATTTT. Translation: CASQSGSTDTQYF.

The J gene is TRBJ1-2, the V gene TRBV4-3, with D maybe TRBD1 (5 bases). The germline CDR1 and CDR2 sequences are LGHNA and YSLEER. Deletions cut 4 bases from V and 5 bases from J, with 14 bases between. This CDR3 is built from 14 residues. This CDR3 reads CASSPLTARYGYTF. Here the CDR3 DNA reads TGCGCCAGCAGCCCCTTGACAGCTAGATATGGCTACACCTTC.

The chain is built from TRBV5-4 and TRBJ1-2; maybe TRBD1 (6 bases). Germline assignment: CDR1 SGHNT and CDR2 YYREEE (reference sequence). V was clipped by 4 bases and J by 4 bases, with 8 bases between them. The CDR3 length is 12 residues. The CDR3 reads CASSPDSYGYTF. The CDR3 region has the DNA TGTGCCAGCAGCCCGGACAGCTATGGCTACACCTTC.

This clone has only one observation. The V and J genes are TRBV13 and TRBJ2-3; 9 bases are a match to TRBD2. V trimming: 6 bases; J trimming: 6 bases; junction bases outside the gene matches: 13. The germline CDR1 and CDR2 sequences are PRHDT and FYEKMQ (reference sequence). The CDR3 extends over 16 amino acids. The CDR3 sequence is CASSLRAGGPWDTQYF. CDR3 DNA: TGTGCCAGCAGTTTAAGGGCGGGGGGGCCCTGGGATACGCAGTATTTT.

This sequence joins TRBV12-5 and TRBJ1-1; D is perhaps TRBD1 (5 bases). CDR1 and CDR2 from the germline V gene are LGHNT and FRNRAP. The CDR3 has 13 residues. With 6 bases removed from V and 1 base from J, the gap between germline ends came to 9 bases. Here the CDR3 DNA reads TGTGCTAGTGGGGCAGGGTCGAACACTGAAGCTTTCTTT. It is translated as CASGAGSNTEAFF.

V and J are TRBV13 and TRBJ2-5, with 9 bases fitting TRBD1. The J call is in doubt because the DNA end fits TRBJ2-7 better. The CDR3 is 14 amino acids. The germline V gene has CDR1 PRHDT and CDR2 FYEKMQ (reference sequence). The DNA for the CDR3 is TGTGCCAGCAGAAGGACAGGGGCATCTTACGAGCAGTACTTC. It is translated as CASRRTGASYEQYF.

CDR3 loop: CAWSTGLAGNNEQFF. In nucleotides, the CDR3 is TGTGCCTGGAGTACTGGGCTAGCGGGAAACAATGAGCAGTTCTTC. The V call is TRBV30, the J call TRBJ2-1; TRBD2 agrees at 9 bases. The CDR3 spans 15 residues. Germline V gene lookup returns CDR1 GTSNPN and CDR2 SVGIG (reference sequence). V gave up 2 bases and J gave up 5 bases; unmatched junction bases: 7. Variable domain in full (rest from reference TRBV30 and TRBJ2-1): SQTIHQWPATLVQPVGSPLSLECTVEGTSNPNLYWYRQAAGRGLQLLFYSVGIGQISSEVPQNLSASRPQDRQFILSSKKLLLSDSGFYLCAWSTGLAGNNEQFFGPGTRLTVL.

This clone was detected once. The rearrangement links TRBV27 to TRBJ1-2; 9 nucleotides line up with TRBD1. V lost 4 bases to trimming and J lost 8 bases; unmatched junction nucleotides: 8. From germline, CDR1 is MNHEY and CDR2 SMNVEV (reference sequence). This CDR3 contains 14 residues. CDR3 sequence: CASSSLGTGNGYTF. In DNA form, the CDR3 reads TGTGCCAGCAGTTCCCTCGGGACAGGGAACGGCTACACCTTC.

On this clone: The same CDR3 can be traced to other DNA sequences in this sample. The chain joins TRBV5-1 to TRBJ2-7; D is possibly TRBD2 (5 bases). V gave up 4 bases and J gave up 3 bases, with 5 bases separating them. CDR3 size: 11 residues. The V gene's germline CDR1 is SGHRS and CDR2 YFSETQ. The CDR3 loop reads CASSRDYEQYF. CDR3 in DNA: TGCGCCAGCAGCCGGGACTACGAGCAGTACTTC.

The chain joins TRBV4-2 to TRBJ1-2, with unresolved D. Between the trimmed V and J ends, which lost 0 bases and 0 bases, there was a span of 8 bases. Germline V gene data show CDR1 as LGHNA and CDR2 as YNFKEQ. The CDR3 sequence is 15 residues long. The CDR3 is CASSQESASNYGYTF. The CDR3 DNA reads TGTGCCAGCAGCCAAGAGAGCGCGTCTAACTATGGCTACACCTTC.

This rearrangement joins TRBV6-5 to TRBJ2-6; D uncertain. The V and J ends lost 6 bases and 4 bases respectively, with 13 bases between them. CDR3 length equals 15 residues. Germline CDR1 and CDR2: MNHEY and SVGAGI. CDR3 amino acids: CASRVESAGANVLTF. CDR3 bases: TGTGCCAGCAGGGTTGAATCTGCGGGGGCCAACGTCCTGACTTTC.

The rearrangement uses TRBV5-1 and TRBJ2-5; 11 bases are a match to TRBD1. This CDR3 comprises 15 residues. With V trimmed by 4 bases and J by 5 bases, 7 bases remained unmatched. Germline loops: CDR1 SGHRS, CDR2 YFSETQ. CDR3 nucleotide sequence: TGCGCCAGCAGCCCACGGACAGGGGGCTTGGAGACCCAGTACTTC. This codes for CASSPRTGGLETQYF.

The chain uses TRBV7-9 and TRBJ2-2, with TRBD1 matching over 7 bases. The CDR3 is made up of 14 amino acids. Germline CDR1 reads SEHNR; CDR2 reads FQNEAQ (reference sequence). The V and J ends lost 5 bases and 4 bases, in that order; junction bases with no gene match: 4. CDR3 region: CASSLAGGTGELFF. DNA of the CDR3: TGTGCCAGCAGCCTGGCAGGGGGCACCGGGGAGCTGTTTTTT.

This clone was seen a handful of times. The CDR3 coding sequence is TGTGCCAGCAGTTACGGGACTAGCGGGTACGAGCAGTACTTC. It is translated as CASSYGTSGYEQYF. The rearrangement joins TRBV6-6 to TRBJ2-7; 12 nucleotides line up with TRBD2. Germline V gives CDR1 MNHNY, CDR2 SVGAGI (reference sequence). This CDR3 has 14 residues. The V segment lost 2 bases and the J segment 4 bases; nucleotides outside the gene matches: 0.

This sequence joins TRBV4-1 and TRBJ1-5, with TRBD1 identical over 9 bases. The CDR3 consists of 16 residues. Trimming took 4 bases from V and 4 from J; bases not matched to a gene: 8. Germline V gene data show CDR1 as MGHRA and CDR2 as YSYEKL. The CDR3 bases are TGCGCCAGCAGCCGAACCACCGGGACAGGGAATCAGCCCCAGCATTTT. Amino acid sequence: CASSRTTGTGNQPQHF.

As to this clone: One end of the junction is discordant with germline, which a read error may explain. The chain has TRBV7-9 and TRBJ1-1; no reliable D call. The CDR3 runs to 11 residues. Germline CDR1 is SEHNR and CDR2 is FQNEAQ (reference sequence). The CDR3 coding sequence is TGTTCCAGCAGCTCAGGAACTGAAGCTTTCTTT. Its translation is CSSSSGTEAFF. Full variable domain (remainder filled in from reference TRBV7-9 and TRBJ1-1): DTGVSQNPRHKITKRGQNVTFRCDPISEHNRLYWYRQTLGQGPEFLTYFQNEAQLEKSRLLSDRFSAERPKGSFSTLEIQRTEQGDSAMYLCSSSSGTEAFFGQGTRLTVV.

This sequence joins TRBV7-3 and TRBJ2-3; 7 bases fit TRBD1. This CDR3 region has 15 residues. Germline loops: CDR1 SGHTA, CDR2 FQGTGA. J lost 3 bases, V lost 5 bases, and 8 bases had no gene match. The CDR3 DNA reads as TGTGCCAGCAGCCAGGAAGGACAGGTAACAGATACGCAGTATTTT. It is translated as CASSQEGQVTDTQYF.

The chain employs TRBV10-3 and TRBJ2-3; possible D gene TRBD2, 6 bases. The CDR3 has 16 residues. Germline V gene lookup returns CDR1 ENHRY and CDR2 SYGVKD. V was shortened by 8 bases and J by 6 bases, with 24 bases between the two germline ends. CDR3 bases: TGTGCCATCTTTTCAGTGGGAGGCCCCCAAAGGGATACGCAGTATTTT. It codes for CAIFSVGGPQRDTQYF.

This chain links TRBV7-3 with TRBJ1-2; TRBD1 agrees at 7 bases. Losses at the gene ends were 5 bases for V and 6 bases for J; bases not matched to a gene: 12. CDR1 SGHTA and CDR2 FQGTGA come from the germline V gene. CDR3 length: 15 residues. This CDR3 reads CASSTRKGAPDGYTF. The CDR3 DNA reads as TGTGCCAGCAGCACACGAAAGGGGGCGCCGGATGGCTACACCTTC.

DNA for the CDR3: TGTGCCAGTAGTAAGGGGACAGGGTTTGGAGAGACCCAGTACTTC. This sequence encodes CASSKGTGFGETQYF. This chain connects TRBV19 to TRBJ2-5, with 9 bases aligning to TRBD1. Trimming took 4 bases from V and 4 from J; bases not matched to a gene: 7. The CDR3 runs 15 residues. In germline, CDR1 is LNHDA, CDR2 SQIVND (reference sequence).

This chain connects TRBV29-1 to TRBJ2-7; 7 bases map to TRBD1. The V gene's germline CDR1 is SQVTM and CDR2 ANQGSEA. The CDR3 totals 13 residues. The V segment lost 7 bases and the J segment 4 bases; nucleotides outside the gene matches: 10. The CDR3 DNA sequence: TGCAGCGCCGTACAGGGGATCGGTTACGAGCAGTACTTC. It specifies CSAVQGIGYEQYF.

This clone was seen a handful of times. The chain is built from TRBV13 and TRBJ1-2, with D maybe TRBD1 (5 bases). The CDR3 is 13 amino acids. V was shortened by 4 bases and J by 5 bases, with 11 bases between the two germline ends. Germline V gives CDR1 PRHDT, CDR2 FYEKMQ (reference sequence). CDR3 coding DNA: TGTGCCAGCAGCTCCAGGGTTGGGTATGGCTACACCTTC. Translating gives CASSSRVGYGYTF.

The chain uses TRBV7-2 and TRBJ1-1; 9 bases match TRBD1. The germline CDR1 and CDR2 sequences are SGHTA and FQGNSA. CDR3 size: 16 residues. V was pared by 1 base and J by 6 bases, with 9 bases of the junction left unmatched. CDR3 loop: CASSLVLTGGVPEAFF. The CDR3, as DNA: TGTGCCAGCAGCTTAGTCCTGACAGGGGGAGTTCCTGAAGCTTTCTTT.

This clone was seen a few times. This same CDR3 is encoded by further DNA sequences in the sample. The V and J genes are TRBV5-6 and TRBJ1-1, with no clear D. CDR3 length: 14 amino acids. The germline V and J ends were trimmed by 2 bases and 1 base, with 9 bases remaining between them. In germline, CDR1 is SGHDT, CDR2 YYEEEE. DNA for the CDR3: TGTGCCAGCAGCTTCCGACAAGGGAACACTGAAGCTTTCTTT. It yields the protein CASSFRQGNTEAFF.